This TCR beta chain comes out of a study of cytomegalovirus exposure and HLA in healthy donors (dated by TCRdb to about 2017). Background for the entire study: An earlier analysis of several hundred of the donors reported about 250 Gb of sequence data and about 100 million unique TCR beta sequences from some 180 million T cells. Roughly 300 gigabases of sequencing data and tens of millions of unique TCR sequences made up an early release that covered about 640 HLA-typed donors. Of the 300 to 500 genotyped donors, 75% to 85% were placed in the genetic ancestry cluster associated with self-reported Caucasian donors. The aim of the study was to test whether cataloging public T cell receptors could identify signatures of past pathogen exposure. The study used immunosequencing to profile the T cell repertoires of around 600 subjects and linked those repertoires to cytomegalovirus serostatus. In addition to the first cohort of approximately 650 subjects, a separate validation cohort of about 120 different subjects was used. The study combined high-throughput TCR immunosequencing, statistical association of individual TCRs with disease status, and machine learning to predict cytomegalovirus infection status. To study patterns of TCR occurrence, a later analysis re-analyzed previously published TCR beta repertoires from hundreds of donors and added high-resolution HLA genotyping. Rather than drawing on any new phenotypic data, the later analysis identified candidate immune exposures from TCR beta sequences and the way those sequences occurred across donors. In an earlier analysis of a few hundred of the donors, high-throughput TCR beta sequencing was used to judge whether each TCR beta V gene segment behaved as functional or pseudogenic. Alongside the repertoire data, information on donor age, sex, ethnicity and CMV serostatus was compiled. In a later genetic analysis, genome-wide SNP genotypes for about 55% of the roughly 670 donors were used, and that subset was treated as a discovery cohort. All discovery cohort repertoires had been generated on a single sequencing platform. HLA typing included class I and class II loci at four-digit resolution. The number of typed donors differed by locus: about 629-630 for A, B, C, DRB1 and DQB1; approximately 540 for DQA1; some 590 for DPA1; and about 470 for DPB1. Because of strong linkage in the cohort, roughly five DR-DQ haplotypes were treated as single units for association and clustering. Among about 360 genotyped donors of the cohort, an average of around 240,000 unique TCR beta nucleotide sequences were sequenced per donor, around 20% of them non-productive. The full study reports these points: Some IMGT-functional V segments, including TRBV6-2 and TRBV6-3, could not be distinguished by the 87-base-pair reads and were therefore excluded. In a later analysis, most CMV-associated TCR beta chains were found to appear HLA-restricted, with HLA associations seemingly driven largely by CMV exposure. Because HLA typing was missing for some donors at each locus, association tests included only the typed subset. The authors suggested that the approach could potentially be generalized to other disease states and immunological phenotypes. A total of 150 or so TCR beta chains were listed by the study as associated with cytomegalovirus. Specific HLA alleles were associated with 15,000 to 20,000 TCR beta sequences at a false discovery rate of 0.05 in a later analysis. In a later analysis, several top co-occurrence clusters were reported to appear linked to parvovirus B19, influenza, CMV and Epstein-Barr virus. Three of the identified cytomegalovirus-associated TCR beta chains were confirmed in vitro to be specific for cytomegalovirus antigens. Compared with the roughly 670-donor mean, donors in an Asian-associated ancestry cluster had fewer N-insertions in productive TCRs, according to a later genetic analysis. Only TCR beta chains were sequenced in this cohort, and the absence of alpha or paired-chain data limited detectable features. According to a later analysis, TCR association rates differed among HLA loci, with DRB1 alleles showing the most associated TCRs and HLA-C alleles showing the fewest. Linkage disequilibrium might explain the correlated functional status among segregating V segments, but an unknown experimental factor could not be ruled out. In a later genetic analysis, a missense DCLRE1C variant was associated with V-gene and J-gene trimming of TCR beta chains, and the association was replicated in an independent cohort. Most TCR sequences were seen in very few donors, while some public TCRs were found in many individuals. The classifier was reported to diagnose cytomegalovirus status with high specificity and sensitivity in both the original cohort and the validation cohort. In a later analysis, HLA-associated TCR beta chains were found to be more clonally expanded and to have lower generation probabilities than equally common non-associated chains. A further reported finding was that TCR beta sequences accurately predicted the HLA-A and HLA-B alleles for most subjects in the first cohort. A group of highly shared sequence variants was considered likely to be a technical artifact of the sequencing pipeline. Presence/absence analyses assumed roughly uniform sequencing depth across donors, an assumption that may not hold. The earlier analysis of some 560 of the donors excluded 15 to 20 rarely observed V segments, including chromosome 9 orphons, because counts were too low. Immune exposure information for the cohort was limited to CMV serostatus. Strong co-occurrence of HLA alleles, especially DR and DQ, made assigning TCR associations to individual alleles difficult. In an earlier analysis of some 640 of the donors, most TCR beta V segments were observed in productive rearrangements about 90% or about 30% of the time, broadly matching IMGT annotations.

The protocol used for the library was the immunoSEQ multiplex PCR assay. For the multiplex PCR, a mixture combining 60 forward primers for TCR Vbeta segments and 13 reverse primers for TCR Jbeta segments was used. A multiplex PCR assay on genomic DNA amplified the CDR3 region of rearranged TCR beta genes. The Illumina HiSeq System was used to sequence the amplified TCR beta libraries as 87-base-pair reads. On the authors' methods: In a later analysis, roughly 80 million unique TCR beta chains were counted across the 690 or so repertoires, and roughly 11 million of these chains were shared by at least two donors. Raw reads were error-corrected and collapsed into unique sequences with a nearest-neighbor algorithm that merged closely related sequences to remove PCR and sequencing errors. V, D and J gene segments were assigned by aligning CDR3 sequences to IMGT reference sequences. Each retained sequence needed at least a six-nucleotide match to both a V gene segment and a J gene segment. A rearrangement was called productive if the CDR3 had no stop codons and remained in frame with V and J, and every other rearrangement was called non-productive. CDR3 was defined by IMGT convention, running from the second conserved V-encoded cysteine to the conserved J-encoded phenylalanine. In an earlier analysis of approximately 500 of the donors, sequences lacking an unambiguous match to a single V gene segment were excluded. An earlier analysis of under 750 of the donors called V segments functional above 56.7% productive rearrangements and segregating when the between-donor standard deviation exceeded 5%. A statistical classification framework was built for diagnosing cytomegalovirus status from the catalog of TCR beta chain sequences. A later analysis assigned V and J genes by comparing TCR nucleotide sequences with IMGT/GENE-DB human TR gene sequences. The TCRdist pipeline was used in a later analysis to assign CDR3 sequences and most-parsimonious VDJ recombination scenarios. A later analysis defined each TCR beta chain by its CDR3 amino acid sequence plus V-gene family, and excluded reads lacking a unique V-gene family. To address suspected cross-contamination and a sequencing artifact, a later analysis removed around 600 highly shared, low-generation-probability nucleotide sequences. For each public chain, a later analysis derived a clonal expansion index from normalized ranks of inferred template counts within each repertoire. In a later analysis, generation probabilities were computed using a VDJ recombination model fitted to out-of-frame rearrangements, and the results were checked against IGoR. In a later analysis, TCR-TCR, TCR-HLA and TCR-CMV co-occurrence was scored with hypergeometric tests, and a repertoire-size bias correction was applied to TCR pairs. False discovery rates were estimated in a later analysis by permuting HLA or CMV assignments 20 times. In a later analysis, co-occurring TCRs were grouped using DBSCAN, with TCRdist sequence similarity added in when clustering inside HLA-allele-positive subsets. Repertoires with fewer than 30,000 or more than 120,000 public chains, plus five repertoires with anomalous nucleotide sharing, were excluded from co-occurrence clustering. In TCRdb, the immuneACCESS table is reduced to in-frame sequences with V and J assigned. These tables do not hold every clone; where another copy was compared, an unresolved V gene accounts for under half, and the others remain unexplained. The DNA was the basis for D and trimming; V, J and clone size are from that table. The sample table shows 100,000 to 150,000 clones, and roughly 78% are seen once. Jointly, the top ten make up roughly 9.6% of the sample.

This clone was recorded only once. Its antigen is still unknown. No much larger clone is present one base from it, and per-base qualities are unavailable. The CDR3 has 15 amino acids, counting the end cysteine and phenylalanine. Just the 45-base CDR3 DNA is kept, in frame starting at base 1. CDR1 is given as SGHRS and CDR2 as YFSETQ, both from the germline V gene. At the junction V is shortened by 0 bases and J by 5 bases, with 12 bases in between. The cohort was made up of approximately 700 healthy bone marrow donors. All cohort members were sampled while nominally healthy, although unrecorded immune exposures were likely present. The donor was CMV seropositive and was included in the group of some 290 seropositive cohort members. Every donor gave a peripheral blood sample, and the peripheral blood mononuclear cells from that sample were used for TCR beta sequencing. Genomic DNA extraction from the blood cell samples was performed with the Qiagen DNeasy Blood Extraction Kit.

The chain couples TRBV5-1 to TRBJ1-5, and TRBD1 may be the D gene, going by 6 matching bases. What was sequenced was PBMCs. The receptor was isolated from a man aged 25 to 40 in good health and CMV-seropositive. The CDR3 protein: CASSLGGGEYQPQHF. In nucleotides, the sequence is TGCGCCAGCAGCTTGGGTGGGGGCGAATATCAGCCCCAGCATTTT.